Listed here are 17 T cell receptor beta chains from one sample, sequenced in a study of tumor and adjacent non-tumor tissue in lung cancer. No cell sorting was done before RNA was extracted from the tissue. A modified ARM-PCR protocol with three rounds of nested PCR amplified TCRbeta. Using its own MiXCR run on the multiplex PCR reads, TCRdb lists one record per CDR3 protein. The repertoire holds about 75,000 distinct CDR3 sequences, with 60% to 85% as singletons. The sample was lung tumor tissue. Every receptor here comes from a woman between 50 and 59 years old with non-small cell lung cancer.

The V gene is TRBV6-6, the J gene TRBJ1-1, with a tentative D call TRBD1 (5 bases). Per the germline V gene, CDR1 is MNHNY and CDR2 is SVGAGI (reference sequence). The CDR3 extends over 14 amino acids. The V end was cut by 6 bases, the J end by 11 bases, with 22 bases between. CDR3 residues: CASSPGTANTHAFF. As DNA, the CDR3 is TGTGCCAGCAGCCCCGGGACGGCTAACACTCATGCTTTCTTT.

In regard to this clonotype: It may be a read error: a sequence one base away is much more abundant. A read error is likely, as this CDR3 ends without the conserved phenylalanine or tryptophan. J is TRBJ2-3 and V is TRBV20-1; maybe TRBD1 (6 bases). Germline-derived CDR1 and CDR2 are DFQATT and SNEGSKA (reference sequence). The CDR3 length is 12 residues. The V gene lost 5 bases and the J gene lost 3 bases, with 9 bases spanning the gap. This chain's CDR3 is CSAFTGTDTQYL. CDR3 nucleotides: TGCAGTGCTTTCACAGGGACAGATACGCAGTATTTG.

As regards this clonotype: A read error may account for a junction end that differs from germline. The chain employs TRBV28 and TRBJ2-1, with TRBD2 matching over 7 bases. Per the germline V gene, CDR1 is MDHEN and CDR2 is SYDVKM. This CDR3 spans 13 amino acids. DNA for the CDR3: TGCGCCAGCGGGAAAAGTGCCCACAATGAGCAGTTCTTC. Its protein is CASGKSAHNEQFF.

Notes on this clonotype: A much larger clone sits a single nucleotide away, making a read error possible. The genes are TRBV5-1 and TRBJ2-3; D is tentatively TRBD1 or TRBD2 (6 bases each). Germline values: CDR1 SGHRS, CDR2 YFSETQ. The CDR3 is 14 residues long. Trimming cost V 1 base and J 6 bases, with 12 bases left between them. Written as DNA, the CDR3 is TGCGCCAGCAGCTTGAGTCGGGGGCTGGATACGCAGTATTTT. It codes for CASSLSRGLDTQYF.

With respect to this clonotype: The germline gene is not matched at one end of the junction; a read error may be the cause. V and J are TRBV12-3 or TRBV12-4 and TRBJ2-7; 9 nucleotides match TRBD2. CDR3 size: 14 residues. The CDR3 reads CASSLGGREFKQYF. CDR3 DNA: TGTGCCAGCAGTTTAGGCGGGAGGGAGTTCAAGCAATACTTC.

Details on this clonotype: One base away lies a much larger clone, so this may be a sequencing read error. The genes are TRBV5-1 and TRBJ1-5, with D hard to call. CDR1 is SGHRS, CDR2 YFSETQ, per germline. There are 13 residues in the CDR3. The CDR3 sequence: CASSSTPNQSQHF. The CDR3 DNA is TGCGCCAGCAGTTCGACACCAAATCAGTCCCAGCATTTT.

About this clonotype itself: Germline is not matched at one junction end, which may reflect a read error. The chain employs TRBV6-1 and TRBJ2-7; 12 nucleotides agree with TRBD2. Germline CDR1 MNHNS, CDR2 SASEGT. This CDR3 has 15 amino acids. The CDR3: CVSSEGLAGFYEQYF. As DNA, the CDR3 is TGTGTCAGCAGTGAGGGACTAGCGGGCTTCTACGAGCAGTACTTC.

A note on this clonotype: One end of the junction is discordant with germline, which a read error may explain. CDR3 sequence: CASSSHGVQETQYF. As DNA, the CDR3 is TGTGCCAGCAGCTCACACGGAGTTCAAGAGACCCAGTATTTC. The chain recombines TRBV11-2 with TRBJ2-5, with D unresolved. The germline V gene has CDR1 SGHAT and CDR2 FQNNGV. This CDR3 contains 14 residues.

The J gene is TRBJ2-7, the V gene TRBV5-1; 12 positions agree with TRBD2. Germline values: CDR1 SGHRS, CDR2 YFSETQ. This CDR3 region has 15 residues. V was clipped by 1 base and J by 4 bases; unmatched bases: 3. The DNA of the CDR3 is TGCGCCAGCAGCTTGCAACTAGCGGGAGGTTACGAGCAGTACTTC. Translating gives CASSLQLAGGYEQYF.

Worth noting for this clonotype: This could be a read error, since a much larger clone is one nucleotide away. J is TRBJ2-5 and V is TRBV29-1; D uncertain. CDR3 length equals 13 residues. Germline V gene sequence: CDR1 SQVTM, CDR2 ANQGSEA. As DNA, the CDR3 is TGCAGCGTCGCGCACAAGGAAAAAGAGGCCCAGTACTTC. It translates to CSVAHKEKEAQYF.

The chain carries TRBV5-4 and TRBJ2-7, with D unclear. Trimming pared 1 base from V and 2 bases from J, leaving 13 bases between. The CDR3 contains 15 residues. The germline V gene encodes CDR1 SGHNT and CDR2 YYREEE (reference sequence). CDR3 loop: CASSLTGGGAYEQYF. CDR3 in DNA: TGTGCCAGCAGCTTGACCGGTGGCGGAGCCTACGAGCAGTACTTC.

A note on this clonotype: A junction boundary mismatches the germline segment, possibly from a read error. In nucleotides, the CDR3 is TGTACCAGCAGTTCCCGGACTAGTAGGAGAAGGACCGGGGAGCTGTTTTTT. This codes for CTSSSRTSRRRTGELFF. The rearrangement uses TRBV6-2 or TRBV6-3 and TRBJ2-2; 7 nucleotides agree with TRBD2. Germline loops: CDR1 MNHEY, CDR2 SVGEGT. The CDR3 length is 17 residues.

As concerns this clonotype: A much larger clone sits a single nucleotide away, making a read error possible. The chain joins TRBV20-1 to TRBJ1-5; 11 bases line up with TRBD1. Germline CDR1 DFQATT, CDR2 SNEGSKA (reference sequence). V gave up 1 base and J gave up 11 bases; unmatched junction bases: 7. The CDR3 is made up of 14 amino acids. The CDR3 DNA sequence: TGCAGTGCTAGAGTGGGGACAGGGGGTGAGTCCCAGCATTTT. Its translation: CSARVGTGGESQHF.

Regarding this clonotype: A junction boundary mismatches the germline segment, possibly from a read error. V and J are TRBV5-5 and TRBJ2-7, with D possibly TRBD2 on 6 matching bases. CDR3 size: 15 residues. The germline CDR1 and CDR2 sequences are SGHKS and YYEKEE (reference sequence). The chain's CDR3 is CASSLESGPSYEQHF. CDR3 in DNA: TGTGCCAGCAGCTTGGAGAGCGGGCCTTCCTACGAGCAGCACTTC.

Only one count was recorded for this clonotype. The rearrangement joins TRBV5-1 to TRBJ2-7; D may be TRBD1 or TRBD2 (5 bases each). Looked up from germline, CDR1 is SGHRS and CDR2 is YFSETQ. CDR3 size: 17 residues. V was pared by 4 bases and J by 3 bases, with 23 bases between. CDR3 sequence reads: CASSPIGLGDRGYEQYF. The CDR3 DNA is TGCGCCAGCAGCCCGATTGGACTGGGGGATCGGGGCTACGAGCAGTACTTC.

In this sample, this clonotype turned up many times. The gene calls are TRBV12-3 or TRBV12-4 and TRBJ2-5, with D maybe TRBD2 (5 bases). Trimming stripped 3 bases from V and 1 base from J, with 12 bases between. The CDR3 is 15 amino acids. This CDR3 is CASSFYEGIQETQYF. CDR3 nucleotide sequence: TGTGCCAGCAGTTTTTATGAGGGAATCCAAGAGACCCAGTACTTC.

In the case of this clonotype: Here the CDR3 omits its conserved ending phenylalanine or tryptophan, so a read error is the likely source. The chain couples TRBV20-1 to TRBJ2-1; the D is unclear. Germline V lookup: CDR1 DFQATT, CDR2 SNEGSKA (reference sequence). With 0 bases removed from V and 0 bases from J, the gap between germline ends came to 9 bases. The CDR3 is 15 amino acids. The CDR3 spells CSARDLEGSYNEQFL. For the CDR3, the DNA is TGCAGTGCTAGAGATCTTGAAGGCTCCTACAATGAGCAGTTCTTA.